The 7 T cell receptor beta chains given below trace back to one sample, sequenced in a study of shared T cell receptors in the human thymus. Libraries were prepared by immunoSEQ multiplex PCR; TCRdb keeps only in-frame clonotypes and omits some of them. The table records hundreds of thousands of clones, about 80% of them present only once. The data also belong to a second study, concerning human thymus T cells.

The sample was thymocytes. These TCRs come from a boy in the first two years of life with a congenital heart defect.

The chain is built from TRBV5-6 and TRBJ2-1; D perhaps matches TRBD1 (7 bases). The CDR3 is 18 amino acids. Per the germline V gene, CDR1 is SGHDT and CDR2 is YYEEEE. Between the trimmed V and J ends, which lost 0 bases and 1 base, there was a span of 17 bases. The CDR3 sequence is CASSLAYGGRGSYNEQFF. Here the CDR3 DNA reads TGTGCCAGCAGCTTGGCCTACGGGGGCAGGGGGTCCTACAATGAGCAGTTCTTC.

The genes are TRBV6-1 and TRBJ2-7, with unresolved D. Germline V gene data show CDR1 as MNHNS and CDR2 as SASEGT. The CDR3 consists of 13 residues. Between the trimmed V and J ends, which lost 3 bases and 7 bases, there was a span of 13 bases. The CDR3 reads CASSDPSRPEQYF. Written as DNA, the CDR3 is TGTGCCAGCAGTGACCCGTCCCGTCCGGAGCAGTACTTC.

CDR3 nucleotides: TGTGCCAGCAGCTATGGACAGGGGGAAAAAGAGACCCAGTACTTC. Its translation is CASSYGQGEKETQYF. V is TRBV6-6 and J is TRBJ2-5; 10 bases agree with TRBD1. The trim removed 6 bases at V and 3 bases at J, leaving 7 bases unmatched. Germline V gives CDR1 MNHNY, CDR2 SVGAGI (reference sequence). The CDR3 loop spans 15 amino acids.

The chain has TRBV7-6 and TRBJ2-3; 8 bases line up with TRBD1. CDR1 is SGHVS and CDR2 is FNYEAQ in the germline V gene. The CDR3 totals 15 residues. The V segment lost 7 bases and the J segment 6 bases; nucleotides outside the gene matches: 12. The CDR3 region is CASTQGQGALDTQYF. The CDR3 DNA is TGTGCCAGCACCCAGGGGCAGGGGGCCTTGGATACGCAGTATTTT.

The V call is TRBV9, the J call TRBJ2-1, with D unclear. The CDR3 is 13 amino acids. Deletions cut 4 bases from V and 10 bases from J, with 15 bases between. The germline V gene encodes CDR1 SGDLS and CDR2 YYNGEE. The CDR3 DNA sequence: TGTGCCAGCAGCCCCAGCCCGAGCGTGGAGCAGTTCTTC. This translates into CASSPSPSVEQFF. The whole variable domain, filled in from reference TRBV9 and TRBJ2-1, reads DSGVTQTPKHLITATGQRVTLRCSPRSGDLSVYWYQQSLDQGLQFLIQYYNGEERAKGNILERFSAQQFPDLHSELNLSSLELGDSALYFCASSPSPSVEQFFGPGTRLTVL.

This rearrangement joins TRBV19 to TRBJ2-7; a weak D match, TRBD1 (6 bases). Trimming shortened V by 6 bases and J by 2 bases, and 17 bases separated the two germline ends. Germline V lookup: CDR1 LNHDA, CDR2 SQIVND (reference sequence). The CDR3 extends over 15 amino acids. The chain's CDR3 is CASSPQGTRAYEQYF. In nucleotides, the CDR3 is TGTGCCAGTAGCCCGCAGGGGACCCGGGCCTACGAGCAGTACTTC.

The CDR3 bases are TGTGCCAGCAGCTTTAGCGATTTTAACACCGGGGAGCTGTTTTTT. This gives the protein CASSFSDFNTGELFF. The gene calls are TRBV7-9 and TRBJ2-2; D possibly corresponds to TRBD2 (5 bases). The CDR3 covers 15 residues. CDR1 and CDR2 (germline): SEHNR, FQNEAQ (reference sequence). The V and J ends lost 3 bases and 2 bases respectively, with 10 bases between them.